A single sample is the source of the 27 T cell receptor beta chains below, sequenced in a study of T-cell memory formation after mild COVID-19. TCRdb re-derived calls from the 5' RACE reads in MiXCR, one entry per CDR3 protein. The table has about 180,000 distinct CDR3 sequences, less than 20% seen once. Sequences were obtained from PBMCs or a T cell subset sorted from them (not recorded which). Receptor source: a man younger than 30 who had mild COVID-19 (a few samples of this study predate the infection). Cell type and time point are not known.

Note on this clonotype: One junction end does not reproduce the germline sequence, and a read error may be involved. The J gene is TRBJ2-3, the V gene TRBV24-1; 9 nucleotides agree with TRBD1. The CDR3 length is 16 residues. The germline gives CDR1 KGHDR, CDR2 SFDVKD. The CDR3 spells CAISDTGTGSPDTQYF. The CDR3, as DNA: TGTGCCATCAGTGATACCGGGACAGGGAGCCCAGATACGCAGTATTTT.

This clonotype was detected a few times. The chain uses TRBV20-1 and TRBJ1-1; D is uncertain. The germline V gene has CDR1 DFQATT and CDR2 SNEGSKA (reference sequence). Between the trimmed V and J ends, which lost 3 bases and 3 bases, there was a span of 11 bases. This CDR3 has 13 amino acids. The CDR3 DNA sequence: TGCAGTGCTAGCACGAGTGCGCACACTGAAGCTTTCTTT. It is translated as CSASTSAHTEAFF.

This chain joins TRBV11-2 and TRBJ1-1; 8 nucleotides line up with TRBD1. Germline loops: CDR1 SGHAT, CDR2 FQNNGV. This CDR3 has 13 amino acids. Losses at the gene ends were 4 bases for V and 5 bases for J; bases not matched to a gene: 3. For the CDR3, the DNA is TGTGCCAGCAGCTCAGGGGGCATGACTGAAGCTTTCTTT. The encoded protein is CASSSGGMTEAFF.

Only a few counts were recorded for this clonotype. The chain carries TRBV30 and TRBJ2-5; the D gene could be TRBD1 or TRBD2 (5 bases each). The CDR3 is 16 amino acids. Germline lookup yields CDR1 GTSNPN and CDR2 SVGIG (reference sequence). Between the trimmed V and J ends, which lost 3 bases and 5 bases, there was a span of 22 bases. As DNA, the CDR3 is TGTGCCTGGAGGAGTCTCGGGGCCATCGTATACGAGACCCAGTACTTC. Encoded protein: CAWRSLGAIVYETQYF. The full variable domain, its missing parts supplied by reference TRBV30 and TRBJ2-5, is SQTIHQWPATLVQPVGSPLSLECTVEGTSNPNLYWYRQAAGRGLQLLFYSVGIGQISSEVPQNLSASRPQDRQFILSSKKLLLSDSGFYLCAWRSLGAIVYETQYFGPGTRLLVL.

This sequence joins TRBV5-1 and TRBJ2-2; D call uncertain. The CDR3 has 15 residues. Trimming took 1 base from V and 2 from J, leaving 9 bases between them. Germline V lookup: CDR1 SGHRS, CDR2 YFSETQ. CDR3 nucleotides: TGCGCCAGCAGCTTGACACAGAGAAACACCGGGGAGCTGTTTTTT. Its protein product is CASSLTQRNTGELFF.

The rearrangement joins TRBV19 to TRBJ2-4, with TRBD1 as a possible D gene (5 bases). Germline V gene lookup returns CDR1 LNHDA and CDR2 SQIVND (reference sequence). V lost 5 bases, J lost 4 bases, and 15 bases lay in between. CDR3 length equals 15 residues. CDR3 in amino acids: CASSSIAQVKNIQYF. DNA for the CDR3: TGTGCCAGTAGTTCGATCGCACAGGTAAAAAACATTCAGTACTTC.

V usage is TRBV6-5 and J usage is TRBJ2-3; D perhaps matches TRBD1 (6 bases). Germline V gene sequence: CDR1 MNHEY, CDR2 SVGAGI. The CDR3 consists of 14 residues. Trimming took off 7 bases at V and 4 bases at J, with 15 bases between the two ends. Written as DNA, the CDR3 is TGTGCCAGCATTCCATTAGGGGGTTCAGATACGCAGTATTTT. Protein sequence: CASIPLGGSDTQYF.

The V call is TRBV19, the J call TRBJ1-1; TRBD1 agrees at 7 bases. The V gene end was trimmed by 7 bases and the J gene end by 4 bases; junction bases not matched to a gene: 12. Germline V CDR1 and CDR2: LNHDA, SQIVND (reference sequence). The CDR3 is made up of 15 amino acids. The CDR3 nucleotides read TGTGCCAGTATCCTCTTTGGACAGGCAAGCACTGAAGCTTTCTTT. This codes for CASILFGQASTEAFF.

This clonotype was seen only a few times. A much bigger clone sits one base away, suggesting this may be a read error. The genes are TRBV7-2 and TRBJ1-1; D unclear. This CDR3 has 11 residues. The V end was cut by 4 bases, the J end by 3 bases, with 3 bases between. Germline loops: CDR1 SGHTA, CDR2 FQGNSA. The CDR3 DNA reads TGTGCCAGCAGCTCGGACACTGAAGCTTTCTTT. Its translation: CASSSDTEAFF.

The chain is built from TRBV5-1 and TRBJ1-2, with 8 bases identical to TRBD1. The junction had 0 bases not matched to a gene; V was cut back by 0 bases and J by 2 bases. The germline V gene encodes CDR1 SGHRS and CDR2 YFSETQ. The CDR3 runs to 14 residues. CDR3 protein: CASSLGQGNYGYTF. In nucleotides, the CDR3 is TGCGCCAGCAGCTTGGGACAGGGGAACTATGGCTACACCTTC. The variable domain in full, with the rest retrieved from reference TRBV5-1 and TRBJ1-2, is KAGVTQTPRYLIKTRGQQVTLSCSPISGHRSVSWYQQTPGQGLQFLFEYFSETQRNKGNFPGRFSGRQFSNSRSEMNVSTLELGDSALYLCASSLGQGNYGYTFGSGTRLTVV.

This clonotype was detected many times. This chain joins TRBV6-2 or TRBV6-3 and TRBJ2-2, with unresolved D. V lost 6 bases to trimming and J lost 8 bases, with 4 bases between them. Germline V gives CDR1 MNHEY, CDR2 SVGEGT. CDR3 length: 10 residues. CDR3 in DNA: TGTGCCAGCAGGGGTGGGGAGCTGTTTTTT. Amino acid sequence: CASRGGELFF.

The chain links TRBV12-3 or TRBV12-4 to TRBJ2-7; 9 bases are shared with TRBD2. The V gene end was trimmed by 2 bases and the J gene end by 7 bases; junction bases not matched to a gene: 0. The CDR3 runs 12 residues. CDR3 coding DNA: TGTGCCAGCAGTTTACTAGCGGGGGAGCAGTACGTC. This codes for CASSLLAGEQYV.

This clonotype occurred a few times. The CDR3 reads CATSGPGLLETQYF. CDR3 nucleotide sequence: TGTGCCACCAGCGGCCCCGGCTTATTGGAGACCCAGTACTTC. The chain combines TRBV15 with TRBJ2-5; D gene unclear. V lost 5 bases and J 5 bases, leaving 15 bases between the germline ends. The germline gives CDR1 LNHNV, CDR2 YYDKDF (reference sequence). The CDR3 length is 14 residues.

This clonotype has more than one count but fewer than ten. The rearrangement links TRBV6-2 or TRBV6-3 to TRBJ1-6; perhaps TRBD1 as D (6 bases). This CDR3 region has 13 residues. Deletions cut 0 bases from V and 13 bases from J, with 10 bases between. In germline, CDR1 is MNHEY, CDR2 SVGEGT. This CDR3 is CASSYSTGVPLHF. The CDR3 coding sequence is TGTGCCAGCAGTTACTCGACAGGAGTGCCCCTCCACTTT.

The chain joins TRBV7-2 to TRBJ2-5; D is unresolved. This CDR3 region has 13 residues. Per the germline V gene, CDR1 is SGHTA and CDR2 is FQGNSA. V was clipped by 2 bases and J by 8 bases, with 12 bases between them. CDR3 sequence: CASSLNLAETQYF. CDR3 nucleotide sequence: TGTGCCAGCAGCTTAAATCTCGCAGAAACCCAGTACTTC.

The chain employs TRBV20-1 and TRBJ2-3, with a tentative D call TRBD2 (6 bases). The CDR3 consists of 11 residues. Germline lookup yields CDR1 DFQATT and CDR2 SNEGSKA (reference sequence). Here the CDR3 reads CTASGLDTQYF. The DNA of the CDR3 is TGCACCGCCAGCGGGCTAGATACGCAGTATTTT.

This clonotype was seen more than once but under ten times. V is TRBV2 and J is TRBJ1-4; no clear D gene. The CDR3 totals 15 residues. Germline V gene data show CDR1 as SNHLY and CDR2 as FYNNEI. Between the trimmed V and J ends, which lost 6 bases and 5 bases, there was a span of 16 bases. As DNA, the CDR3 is TGTGCCAGCAGCATCGGTCGACAACCAAATGAAAAACTGTTTTTT. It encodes CASSIGRQPNEKLFF.

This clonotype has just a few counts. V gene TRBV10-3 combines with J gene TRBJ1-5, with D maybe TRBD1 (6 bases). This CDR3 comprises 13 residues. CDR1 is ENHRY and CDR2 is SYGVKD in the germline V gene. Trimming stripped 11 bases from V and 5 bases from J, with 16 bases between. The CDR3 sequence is CAAGGREDQPQHF. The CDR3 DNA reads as TGTGCCGCCGGGGGCAGGGAGGATCAGCCCCAGCATTTT.

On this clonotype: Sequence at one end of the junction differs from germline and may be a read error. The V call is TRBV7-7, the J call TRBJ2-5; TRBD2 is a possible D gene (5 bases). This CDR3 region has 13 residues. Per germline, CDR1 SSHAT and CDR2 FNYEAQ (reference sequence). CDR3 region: CASSLAFEETQYF. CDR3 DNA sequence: TGTGCTAGCAGCTTAGCGTTCGAAGAGACCCAGTACTTC.

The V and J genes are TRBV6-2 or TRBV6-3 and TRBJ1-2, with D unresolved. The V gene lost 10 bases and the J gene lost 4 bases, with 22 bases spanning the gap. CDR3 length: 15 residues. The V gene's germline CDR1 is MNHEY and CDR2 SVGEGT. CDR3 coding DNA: TGTGCCACCGAATCGCCGGGGAAGGGCTTCTATGGCTACACCTTC. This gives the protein CATESPGKGFYGYTF.

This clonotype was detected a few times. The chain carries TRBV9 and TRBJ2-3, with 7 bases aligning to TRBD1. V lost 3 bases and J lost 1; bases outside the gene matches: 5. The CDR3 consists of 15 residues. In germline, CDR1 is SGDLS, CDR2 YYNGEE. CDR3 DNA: TGTGCCAGCAGCGCGCGACAGGGCGGCACAGATACGCAGTATTTT. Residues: CASSARQGGTDTQYF.

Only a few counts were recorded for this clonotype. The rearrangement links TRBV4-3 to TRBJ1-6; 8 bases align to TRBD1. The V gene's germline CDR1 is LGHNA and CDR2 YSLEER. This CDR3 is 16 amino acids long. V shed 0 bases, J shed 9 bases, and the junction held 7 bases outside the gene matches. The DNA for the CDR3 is TGCGCCAGCAGCCAAGATACCGGGACAGGAAGTTCACCCCTCCACTTT. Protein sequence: CASSQDTGTGSSPLHF.

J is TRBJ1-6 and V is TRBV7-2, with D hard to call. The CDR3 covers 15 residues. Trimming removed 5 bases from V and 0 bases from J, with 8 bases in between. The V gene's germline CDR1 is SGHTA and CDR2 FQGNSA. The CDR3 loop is CASSRGSSYNSPLHF. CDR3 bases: TGTGCCAGCAGCCGAGGGAGCTCCTATAATTCACCCCTCCACTTT.

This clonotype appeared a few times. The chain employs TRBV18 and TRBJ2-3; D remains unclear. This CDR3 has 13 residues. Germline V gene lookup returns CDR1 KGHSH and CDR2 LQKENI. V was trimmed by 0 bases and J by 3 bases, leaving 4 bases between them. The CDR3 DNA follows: TGTGCCAGCTCACCACCGATGACAGATACGCAGTATTTT. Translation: CASSPPMTDTQYF.

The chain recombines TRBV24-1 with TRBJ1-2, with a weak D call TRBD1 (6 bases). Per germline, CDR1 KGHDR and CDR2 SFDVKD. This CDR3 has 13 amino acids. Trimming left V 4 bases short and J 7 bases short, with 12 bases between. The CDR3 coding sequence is TGTGCCACCAGTGAGCAGCAGGGGTTTGGCTACACCTTC. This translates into CATSEQQGFGYTF.

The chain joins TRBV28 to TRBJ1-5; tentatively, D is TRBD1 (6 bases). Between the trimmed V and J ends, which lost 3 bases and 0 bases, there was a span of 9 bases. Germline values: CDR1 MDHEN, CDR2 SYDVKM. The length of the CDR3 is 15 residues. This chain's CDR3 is CASSLRTASNQPQHF. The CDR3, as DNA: TGTGCCAGCAGTTTGCGGACAGCTAGCAATCAGCCCCAGCATTTT.

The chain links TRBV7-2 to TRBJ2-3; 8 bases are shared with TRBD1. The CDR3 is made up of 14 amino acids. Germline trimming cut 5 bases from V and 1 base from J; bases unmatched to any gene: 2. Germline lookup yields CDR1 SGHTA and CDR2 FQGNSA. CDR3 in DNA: TGTGCCAGCAGCATGGACAGGGGCACAGATACGCAGTATTTT. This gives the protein CASSMDRGTDTQYF.